This T cell receptor (beta chain) is from a study of blood T cells in healthy people across ages. Germline V gene lookup returns CDR1 ENHRY and CDR2 SYGVKD. V lost 10 bases to trimming and J lost 6 bases, with 16 bases between them. The CDR3 is 12 amino acids. The use of a sample-barcoded 5' primer and a J-beta primer mix characterized a second PCR of roughly 7 to 11 cycles. TCRdb analysed the 5' RACE reads with MiXCR anew, one entry per CDR3 protein. The data show hundreds of thousands of distinct CDR3 sequences, with 45% to 60% seen just once and about 14% held by the top ten. Sequenced sample: blood. The rearrangement uses TRBV10-3 and TRBJ2-7; D is ambiguous. This sequence was found in a woman of 80 years or more in good health. CDR3 bases: TGTGCCACCGGACCTTACGACGGCGAGCAGTACTTC. This sequence encodes CATGPYDGEQYF.